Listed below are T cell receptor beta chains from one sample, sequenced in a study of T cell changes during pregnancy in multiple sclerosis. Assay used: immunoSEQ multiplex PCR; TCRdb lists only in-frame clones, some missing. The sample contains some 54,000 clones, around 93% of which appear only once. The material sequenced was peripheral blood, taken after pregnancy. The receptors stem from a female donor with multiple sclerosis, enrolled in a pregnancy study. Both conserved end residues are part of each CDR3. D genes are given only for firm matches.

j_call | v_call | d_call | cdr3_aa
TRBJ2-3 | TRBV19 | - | CASSIIADTQYF
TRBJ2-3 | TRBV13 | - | CASSFGDSRTDTQYF
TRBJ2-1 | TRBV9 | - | CASSLDLARNEQFF
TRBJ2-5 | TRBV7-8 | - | CASSRRVGQETQYF
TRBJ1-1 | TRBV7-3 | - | CASSLAGSRTEAFF
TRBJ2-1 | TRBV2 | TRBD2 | CASSTLTSDFF
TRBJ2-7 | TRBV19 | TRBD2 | CASSPGLAGGYEQYF
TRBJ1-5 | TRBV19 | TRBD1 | CASSNGQGGQPQHF
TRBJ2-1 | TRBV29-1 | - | CSVEDGEQFF
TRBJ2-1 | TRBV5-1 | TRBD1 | CASTSTGGSHEQFF
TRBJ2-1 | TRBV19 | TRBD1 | CASRTMTGGDSNEQFF
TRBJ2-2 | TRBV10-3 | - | CAISVGAGSTGELFF
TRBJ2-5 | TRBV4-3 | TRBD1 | CASSQTTTGTGMWETQYF
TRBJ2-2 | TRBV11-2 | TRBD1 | CASRNRDRGRRDTGELFF